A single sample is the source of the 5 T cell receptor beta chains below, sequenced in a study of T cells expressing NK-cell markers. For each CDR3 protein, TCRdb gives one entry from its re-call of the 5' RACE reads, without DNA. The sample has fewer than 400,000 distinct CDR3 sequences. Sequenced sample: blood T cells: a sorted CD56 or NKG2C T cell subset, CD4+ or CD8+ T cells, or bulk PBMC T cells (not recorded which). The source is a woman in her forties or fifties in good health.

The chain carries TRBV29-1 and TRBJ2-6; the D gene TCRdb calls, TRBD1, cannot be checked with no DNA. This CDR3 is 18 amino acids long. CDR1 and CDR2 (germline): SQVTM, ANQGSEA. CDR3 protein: CSVEHPGTGNSGANVLTF.

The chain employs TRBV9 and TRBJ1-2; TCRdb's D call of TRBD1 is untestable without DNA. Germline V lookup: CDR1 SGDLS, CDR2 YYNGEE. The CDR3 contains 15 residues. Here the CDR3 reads CASSTGQGEGYGYTF.

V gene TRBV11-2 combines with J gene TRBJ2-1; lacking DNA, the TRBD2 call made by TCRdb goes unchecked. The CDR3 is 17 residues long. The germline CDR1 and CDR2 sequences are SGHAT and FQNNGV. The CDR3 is CASSLPRGGRGYNEQFF.

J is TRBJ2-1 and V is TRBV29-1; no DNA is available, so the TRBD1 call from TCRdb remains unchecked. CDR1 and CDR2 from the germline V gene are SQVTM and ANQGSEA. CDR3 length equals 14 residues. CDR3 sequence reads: CSVEGRGFHDEQFF.

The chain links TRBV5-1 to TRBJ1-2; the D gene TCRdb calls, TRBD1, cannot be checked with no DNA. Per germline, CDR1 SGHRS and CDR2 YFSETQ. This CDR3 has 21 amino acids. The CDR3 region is CASRATGMRRVAPQDTVGYTF.